The rows below give T cell receptor beta chains drawn from one sample of a study of T cells in Graves' hyperthyroidism and ophthalmopathy. TCRdb called the multiplex PCR reads again in MiXCR, with one record for every CDR3 protein. The sample comprises more than 500,000 distinct CDR3 sequences, under 20% of which are singletons, and 3% to 4.5% rests with the top ten. Sequences were obtained from blood. Receptors originate from a woman under 40 with Graves' hyperthyroidism. The CDR3 runs from the conserved cysteine through the conserved F or W. Fields, in order: V gene, clone size, J gene, D gene, CDR3 protein, CDR3 DNA. A D gene is named only where the DNA matches it firmly. The size entry is marked missing in some rows and otherwise reads once, few, many or a size class.

TRBV29-1,few,TRBJ2-1,.,CSGGLHNNEQFF,TGCAGCGGGGGCCTTCATAACAATGAGCAGTTCTTC
TRBV2,many,TRBJ1-1,.,CASSEGTEAFF,TGTGCCAGCAGTGAGGGGACTGAAGCTTTCTTT
TRBV2,many,TRBJ2-2,.,CATGLETGELFF,TGTGCCACCGGACTGGAGACCGGGGAGCTGTTTTTT
TRBV28,many,TRBJ2-1,.,CASSLSGPYPLYNEQFF,TGTGCCAGCAGTTTGTCCGGGCCGTACCCCCTTTACAATGAGCAGTTCTTC
TRBV29-1,many,TRBJ1-1,.,CSVGGWDTEAFF,TGCAGCGTCGGAGGGTGGGACACTGAAGCTTTCTTT
TRBV2,many,TRBJ2-7,.,CASGAGQGINEQYF,TGTGCCAGCGGGGCGGGCCAGGGGATCAACGAGCAGTACTTC
TRBV6-2/TRBV6-3,many,TRBJ2-7,TRBD1,CASWTRDRGSYEQYF,TGTGCCAGCTGGACCCGGGACAGGGGGTCTTACGAGCAGTACTTC
TRBV4-1,few,TRBJ2-1,.,CASSIRGDEQFF,TGCGCCAGCAGCATCAGGGGCGATGAGCAGTTCTTC
TRBV28,many,TRBJ1-5,.,CASSLKQGSQPQHF,TGTGCCAGCAGTTTAAAACAGGGCAGTCAGCCCCAGCATTTT
TRBV6-2/TRBV6-3,once,TRBJ1-1,.,CASSYSETLNTEAFF,TGTGCCAGCAGTTACTCGGAAACCTTGAACACTGAAGCTTTCTTT
TRBV11-2,.,TRBJ2-1,.,CASSPNPDKAYNEQFF,TGTGCCAGCAGCCCGAATCCCGATAAAGCCTACAATGAGCAGTTCTTC
TRBV14,.,TRBJ1-6,.,CASSQDRWNSPLHF,TGTGCCAGCAGCCAGGACCGGTGGAATTCACCCCTCCACTTT
TRBV11-2,many,TRBJ2-3,TRBD1,CASSQGQGFTDTQYF,TGTGCCAGCAGCCAAGGACAGGGGTTCACAGATACGCAGTATTTT
TRBV11-2,many,TRBJ1-3,TRBD1,CASSKRFQGDTIYF,TGTGCCAGCAGCAAAAGGTTCCAGGGGGACACCATATATTTT
TRBV20-1,.,TRBJ2-2,.,CSARAAPGLQAGELFF,TGCAGTGCTAGAGCAGCCCCGGGACTTCAGGCCGGGGAGCTGTTTTTT